The subject of this entry is one T cell receptor beta chain. Study processing details: Using reference gene primer amplification, nucleated cell counts were estimated. Measured with immunoSEQ multiplex PCR; TCRdb has only the in-frame clones, and not every one. V and J calls plus clone size are reproduced from that table; the DNA served to infer D and trimming. The sample lists tens of thousands of clones, roughly 80% occurring once. The source of the sample is a study of blood T cell repertoires in COVID-19. Study background: Donors in the United States, Italy and Spain gave samples during acute or convalescent COVID-19. PBMCs, B-cell-depleted T cells, or T cells provided the cDNA or gDNA that made up the material.

CDR3 length equals 16 residues. V was shortened by 1 base and J by 2 bases, with 12 bases between the two germline ends. CDR1 is WNHNN and CDR2 is SYGVQD in the germline V gene (reference sequence). The rearrangement uses TRBV10-1 and TRBJ1-3; D is perhaps TRBD1 (5 bases). The sequenced sample was peripheral blood. The sequence came from a man in his forties or fifties with active or convalescent COVID-19. Here the CDR3 reads CASSEFWGRPGNTIYF. Here the CDR3 DNA reads TGCGCCAGCAGTGAGTTTTGGGGGAGGCCTGGAAACACCATATATTTT.